Here is one TCR beta chain with its context. One entry per CDR3 protein, called by TCRdb with MiXCR from the 5' RACE reads. The repertoire has 200,000 or so distinct CDR3 sequences, more than 15% of them found once; the top ten carry 35% to 50%. This record comes from a study of identical twins. V was shortened by 0 bases and J by 6 bases, with 22 bases between the two germline ends. The CDR3 covers 18 residues. Germline V gene sequence: CDR1 LGHNA, CDR2 YSLEER. The sample also formed part of further work on T cells expressing NK-cell markers.

The sequencing input was CD8+ T cells sorted from blood. The receptor comes from a woman aged 18-35 years in good health. The chain employs TRBV4-3 and TRBJ2-3; tentatively, D is TRBD2 (7 bases). DNA of the CDR3: TGCGCCAGCAGCCAAGAGGTGTACGGCGGGAGCCAGGGGGATACGCAGTATTTT. Amino acid sequence: CASSQEVYGGSQGDTQYF.